The rows below give T cell receptor beta chains drawn from one sample of a study of T cells after yellow fever vaccination. A single record per CDR3 protein comes from TCRdb applying MiXCR to the 5' RACE reads. Among 610,000 or so distinct CDR3 sequences, 9% to 15% were seen once, and the ten largest hold 14% to 15%. Here the sequenced sample was PBMCs, taken on the day of the yellow fever booster vaccination. The receptors shown here come from a man younger than 45 who received the YFV17D yellow fever vaccine. Both conserved end residues are part of each CDR3. The D gene is left open where the match is weak. The size field is filled for only some rows; it gives once, few, many or a size class.

CDR3 DNA | CDR3 protein | V gene | clone size | D gene | J gene
TGTGCCAGCAGTTCCCCGTACCAAGAGACCCAGTACTTC | CASSSPYQETQYF | TRBV6-5 | few | NA | TRBJ2-5
TGTGCCAGCAGTTTACAGGGGGCCCGAAATGAAAAACTGTTTTTT | CASSLQGARNEKLFF | TRBV6-5 | few | TRBD1 | TRBJ1-4
TGCAGTGCTAGAGGGGGCGGGAGCGGGACCGGGGAGCTGTTTTTT | CSARGGGSGTGELFF | TRBV20-1 | NA | TRBD2 | TRBJ2-2
TGTGCCAGCAGCCTTGGGGGGCCCCCCTACGAGCAGTACTTC | CASSLGGPPYEQYF | TRBV7-9 | many | NA | TRBJ2-7
TGTGCCAGCAGCTTAGTGGGGCGGGAGGCCGGGGAGCTGTTTTTT | CASSLVGREAGELFF | TRBV7-2 | NA | TRBD2 | TRBJ2-2
TGTGCCAGCAGTTTCGCAGGGGGCATAAATCAGCCCCAGCATTTT | CASSFAGGINQPQHF | TRBV12-3/TRBV12-4 | NA | TRBD1 | TRBJ1-5
TGTGCCAGCAGTAGAGCGGGAGGGTCCCCCGGGGAGCTGTTTTTT | CASSRAGGSPGELFF | TRBV9 | NA | TRBD2 | TRBJ2-2
TGTGCCAGCAGCTTAGCCCAGGGAGCTCCTGAAAAACTGTTTTTT | CASSLAQGAPEKLFF | TRBV7-9 | few | NA | TRBJ1-4
TGTGCCAGCAGCGAACGACCGTGGGGTACCGGGGAGCTGTTTTTT | CASSERPWGTGELFF | TRBV14 | few | NA | TRBJ2-2
TGTGCCTGGAGCGGGCGCCCCGCCGGGGAGCTGTTTTTT | CAWSGRPAGELFF | TRBV30 | few | NA | TRBJ2-2
TGCAGTGCAACCGGGACAGGGGGTAACGAGCAGTACTTC | CSATGTGGNEQYF | TRBV20-1 | NA | TRBD1 | TRBJ2-7
TGCGCCAGCAGCTCCGAGTTGGGCTACAATGAGCAGTTCTTC | CASSSELGYNEQFF | TRBV4-3 | NA | NA | TRBJ2-1
TGTGCCTGGAGCAGGGGTGGCGGCTACACCTTC | CAWSRGGGYTF | TRBV30 | few | NA | TRBJ1-2
TGCGCCAGCAGCTCGGACAGGCCCTACGAGCAGTACTTC | CASSSDRPYEQYF | TRBV5-1 | many | TRBD1 | TRBJ2-7
TGTGCCAGCTCACCAGACTACCAGGCTAGGGAGCAGTACTTC | CASSPDYQAREQYF | TRBV18 | NA | NA | TRBJ2-7
TGTGCCAGCTCACCACGTAATCAGGGGACTGGTGCAGATACGCAGTATTTT | CASSPRNQGTGADTQYF | TRBV18 | NA | NA | TRBJ2-3
TGCAGTGCTAGCCTCCACCACTCCTACAATGAGCAGTTCTTC | CSASLHHSYNEQFF | TRBV20-1 | few | NA | TRBJ2-1
TGTGCCAGCAGGGGATACGAGCAGTACTTC | CASRGYEQYF | TRBV2 | many | NA | TRBJ2-7
TGCAGCGCCACCCTTATCGCAGGAAACGTCTACGAGCAGTACTTC | CSATLIAGNVYEQYF | TRBV29-1 | NA | NA | TRBJ2-7
TGTGCCAGCAGTTGGGGAGAAGCGGGCGAGCAGTACTTC | CASSWGEAGEQYF | TRBV12-3/TRBV12-4 | NA | NA | TRBJ2-7
TGTGCCAGCGGGGCTTCGGCCCAAGAGACCCAGTACTTC | CASGASAQETQYF | TRBV10-3 | few | NA | TRBJ2-5
TGCAGTGCTAGAGATTGGAATTTGAGCGAAGCTTTCTTT | CSARDWNLSEAFF | TRBV20-1 | few | NA | TRBJ1-1
TGCGCCAGCAGCTCTCGACTAGCGCATAGCACAGATACGCAGTATTTT | CASSSRLAHSTDTQYF | TRBV5-1 | many | TRBD2 | TRBJ2-3
TGTGCCAGCAGTTTAGACGTCGAGACCCAGTACTTC | CASSLDVETQYF | TRBV12-3/TRBV12-4 | NA | NA | TRBJ2-5
TGTGCCAGCAACCGACTGGCGGGGACGGGCGAGCAGTACTTC | CASNRLAGTGEQYF | TRBV27 | few | NA | TRBJ2-7
TGTGCCAGCAGCTTCGTAGCGGTAGAGACCCAGTACTTC | CASSFVAVETQYF | TRBV7-9 | NA | NA | TRBJ2-5
TGTGCCAGCAGCCGAATAAGGGGAGAGCCCCAGCATTTT | CASSRIRGEPQHF | TRBV12-3/TRBV12-4 | NA | NA | TRBJ1-5
TGCGCCAGCAGCCAGGCCCCTAGCGGGAGGGGGAGAGATACCCAGTACTTC | CASSQAPSGRGRDTQYF | TRBV4-3 | few | TRBD2 | TRBJ2-5